This TCR beta chain was retrieved from a study of radiotherapy plus CTLA-4 blockade in lung cancer. Study context: An objective response was seen in around 17% of patients, and disease control in just over 30%. Regarding the study as a whole: Radiotherapy with ipilimumab was followed by blood expansion of tumor-derived clones. Best predicting response, reportedly, were early blood T cell clone dynamics, with interferon-beta.

Using immunoSEQ multiplex PCR, the repertoire was profiled, and TCRdb retains in-frame clones only, with some absent. The data hold approximately 53,000 clones, with 70% to 90% observed a single time. This clone has more than one count but fewer than ten. Its matching antigen is unknown. The V end was cut by 0 bases, the J end by 7 bases, with 16 bases between. Germline V gene sequence: CDR1 LGHNA, CDR2 YSLEER. The CDR3 has 16 residues. Participants had chemo-refractory metastatic non-small-cell lung cancer and were treated with focal radiation plus ipilimumab CTLA-4 blockade. The V gene is TRBV4-3, the J gene TRBJ2-1, with D perhaps matching TRBD2 (6 bases). Here the sequenced sample was peripheral blood, taken from a patient treated with radiotherapy plus ipilimumab. This receptor was identified in a human donor with non-small cell lung cancer whose response to radiotherapy plus ipilimumab could not be evaluated. The CDR3 spells CASSQEELARTNEQFF. In nucleotides, the CDR3 is TGCGCCAGCAGCCAAGAAGAACTAGCCCGTACAAATGAGCAGTTCTTC.